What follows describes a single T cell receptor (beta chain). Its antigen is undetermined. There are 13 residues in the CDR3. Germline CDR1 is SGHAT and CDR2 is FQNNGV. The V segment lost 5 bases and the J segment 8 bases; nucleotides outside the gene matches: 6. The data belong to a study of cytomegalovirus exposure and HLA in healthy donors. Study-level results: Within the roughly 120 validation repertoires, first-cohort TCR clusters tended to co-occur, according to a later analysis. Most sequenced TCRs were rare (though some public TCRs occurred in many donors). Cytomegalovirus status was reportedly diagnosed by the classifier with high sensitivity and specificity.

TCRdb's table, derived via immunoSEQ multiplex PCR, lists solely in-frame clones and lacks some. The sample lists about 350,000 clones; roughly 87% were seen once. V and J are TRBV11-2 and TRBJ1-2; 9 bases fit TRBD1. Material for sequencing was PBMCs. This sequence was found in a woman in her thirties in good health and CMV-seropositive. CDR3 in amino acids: CASSEQGAEGYTF. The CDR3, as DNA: TGTGCCAGCAGCGAACAGGGGGCGGAGGGCTACACCTTC.